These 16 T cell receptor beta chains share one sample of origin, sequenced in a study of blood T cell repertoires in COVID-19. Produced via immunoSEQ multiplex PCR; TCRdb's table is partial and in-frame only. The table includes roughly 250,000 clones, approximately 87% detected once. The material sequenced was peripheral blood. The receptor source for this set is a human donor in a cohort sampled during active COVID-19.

CDR3 in DNA: TGCGCCAGCAGCCAAGAGGCCTCGGGACAGCGTCGCTACGAGCAGTACTTC. The encoded protein is CASSQEASGQRRYEQYF. The V call is TRBV4-3, the J call TRBJ2-7; TRBD1 aligns across 7 bases. V shed 0 bases, J shed 3 bases, and the junction held 11 bases outside the gene matches. The CDR3 totals 17 residues. CDR1 is LGHNA, CDR2 YSLEER, per germline.

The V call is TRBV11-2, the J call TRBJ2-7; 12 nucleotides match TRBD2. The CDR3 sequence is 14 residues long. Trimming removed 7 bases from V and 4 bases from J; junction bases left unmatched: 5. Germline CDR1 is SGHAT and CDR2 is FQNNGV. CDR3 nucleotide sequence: TGTGCCAGCACCCCCGGACTAGCGGGATACGAGCAGTACTTC. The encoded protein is CASTPGLAGYEQYF.

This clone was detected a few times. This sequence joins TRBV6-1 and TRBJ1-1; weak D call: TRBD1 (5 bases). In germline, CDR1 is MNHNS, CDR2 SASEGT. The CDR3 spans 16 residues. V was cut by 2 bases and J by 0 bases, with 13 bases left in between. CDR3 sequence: CASSESNRQMNTEAFF. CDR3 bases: TGTGCCAGCAGTGAAAGTAATAGACAGATGAACACTGAAGCTTTCTTT.

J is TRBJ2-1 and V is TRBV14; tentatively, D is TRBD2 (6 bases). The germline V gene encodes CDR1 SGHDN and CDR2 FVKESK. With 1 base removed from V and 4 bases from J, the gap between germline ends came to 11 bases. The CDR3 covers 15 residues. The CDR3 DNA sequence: TGTGCCAGCAGCCAAGCGGGACTCCAGTACAATGAGCAGTTCTTC. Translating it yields CASSQAGLQYNEQFF.

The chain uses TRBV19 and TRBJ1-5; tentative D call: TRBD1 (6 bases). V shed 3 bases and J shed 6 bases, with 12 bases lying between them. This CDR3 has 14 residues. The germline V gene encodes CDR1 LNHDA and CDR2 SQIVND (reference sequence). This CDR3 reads CASSISGVPQPQHF. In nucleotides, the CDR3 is TGTGCCAGTAGTATTTCAGGGGTTCCTCAGCCCCAGCATTTT.

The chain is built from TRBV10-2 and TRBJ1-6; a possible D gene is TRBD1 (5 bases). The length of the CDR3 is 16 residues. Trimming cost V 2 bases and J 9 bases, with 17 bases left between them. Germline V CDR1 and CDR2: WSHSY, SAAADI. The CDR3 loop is CASSEAGRPKGSPLHF. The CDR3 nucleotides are TGCGCCAGCAGTGAGGCGGGACGGCCAAAGGGTTCACCCCTCCACTTT.

CDR3 nucleotide sequence: TGTGCCAGCAGCCCAGGGAACACCGGGGAGCTGTTTTTT. It specifies CASSPGNTGELFF. The rearrangement links TRBV11-2 to TRBJ2-2; D not certain. The germline V gene has CDR1 SGHAT and CDR2 FQNNGV. The CDR3 totals 13 residues. Trimming removed 5 bases from V and 1 base from J, with 5 bases in between. The full variable domain, completed using reference TRBV11-2 and TRBJ2-2, is EAGVAQSPRYKIIEKRQSVAFWCNPISGHATLYWYQQILGQGPKLLIQFQNNGVVDDSQLPKDRFSAERLKGVDSTLKIQPAKLEDSAVYLCASSPGNTGELFFGEGSRLTVL.

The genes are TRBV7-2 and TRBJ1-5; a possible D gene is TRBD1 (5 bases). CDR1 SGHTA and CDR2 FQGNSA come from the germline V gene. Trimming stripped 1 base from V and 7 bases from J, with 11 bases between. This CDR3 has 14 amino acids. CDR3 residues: CASSLDQGGQPQHF. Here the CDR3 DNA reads TGTGCCAGCAGCTTAGACCAGGGCGGCCAGCCCCAGCATTTT.

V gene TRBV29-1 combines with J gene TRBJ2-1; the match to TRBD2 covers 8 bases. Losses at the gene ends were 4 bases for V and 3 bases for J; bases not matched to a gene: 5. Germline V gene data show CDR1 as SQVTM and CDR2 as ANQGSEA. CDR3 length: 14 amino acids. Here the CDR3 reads CSVARGGLYNEQFF. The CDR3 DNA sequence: TGCAGCGTTGCCCGCGGGGGGCTCTACAATGAGCAGTTCTTC.

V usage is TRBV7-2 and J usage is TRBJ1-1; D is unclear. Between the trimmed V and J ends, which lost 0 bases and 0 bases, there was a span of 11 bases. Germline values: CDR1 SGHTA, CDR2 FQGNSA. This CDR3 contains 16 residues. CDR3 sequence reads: CASSLALGGLNTEAFF. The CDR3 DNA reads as TGTGCCAGCAGCTTAGCGCTAGGAGGGTTGAACACTGAAGCTTTCTTT. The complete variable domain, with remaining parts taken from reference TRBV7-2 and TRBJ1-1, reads GAGVSQSPSNKVTEKGKDVELRCDPISGHTALYWYRQSLGQGLEFLIYFQGNSAPDKSGLPSDRFSAERTGGSVSTLTIQRTQQEDSAVYLCASSLALGGLNTEAFFGQGTRLTVV.

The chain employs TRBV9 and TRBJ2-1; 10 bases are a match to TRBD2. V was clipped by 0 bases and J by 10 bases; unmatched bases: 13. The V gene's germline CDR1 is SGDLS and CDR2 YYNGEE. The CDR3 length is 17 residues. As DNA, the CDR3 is TGTGCCAGCAGCGTAGGTTTAAGGACTAGCGGCGCCGCGGAGCAGTTCTTC. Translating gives CASSVGLRTSGAAEQFF.

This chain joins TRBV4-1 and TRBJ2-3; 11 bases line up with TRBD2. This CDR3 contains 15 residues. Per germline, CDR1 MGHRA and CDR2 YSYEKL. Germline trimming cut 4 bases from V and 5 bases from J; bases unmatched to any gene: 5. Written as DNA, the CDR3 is TGCGCCAGCAGCCCACTAGCGGGAGTTTTAGATACGCAGTATTTT. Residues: CASSPLAGVLDTQYF.

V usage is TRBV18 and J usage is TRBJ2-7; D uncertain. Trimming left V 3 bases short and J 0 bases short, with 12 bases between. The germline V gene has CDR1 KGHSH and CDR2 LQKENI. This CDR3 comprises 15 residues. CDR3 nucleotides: TGTGCCAGCTCACCCTATGTGGCGGACTCCTACGAGCAGTACTTC. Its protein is CASSPYVADSYEQYF. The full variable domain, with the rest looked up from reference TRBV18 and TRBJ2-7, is NAGVMQNPRHLVRRRGQEARLRCSPMKGHSHVYWYRQLPEEGLKFMVYLQKENIIDESGMPKERFSAEFPKEGPSILRIQQVVRGDSAAYFCASSPYVADSYEQYFGPGTRLTVT.

CDR3 protein: CASSPCVGDRGSHEQYF. In nucleotides, the CDR3 is TGTGCCAGCAGCCCTTGCGTTGGGGACAGGGGAAGCCACGAGCAGTACTTC. The chain joins TRBV21-1 to TRBJ2-7; the listed D gene, TRBD1, was not tested against the DNA. TRBV21-1 is noted as a pseudogene. This CDR3 comprises 17 residues.

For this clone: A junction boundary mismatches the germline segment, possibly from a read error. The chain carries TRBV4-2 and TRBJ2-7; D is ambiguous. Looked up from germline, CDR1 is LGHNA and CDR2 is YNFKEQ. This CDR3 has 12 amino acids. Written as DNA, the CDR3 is TGTGCCAGCAGCCAAGACTCCCACGAGCAGTACTTC. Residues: CASSQDSHEQYF.

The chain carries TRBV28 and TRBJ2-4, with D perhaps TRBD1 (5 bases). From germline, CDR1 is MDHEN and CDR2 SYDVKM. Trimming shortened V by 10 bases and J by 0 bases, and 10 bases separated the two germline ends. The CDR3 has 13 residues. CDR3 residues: CATGHLAKNIQYF. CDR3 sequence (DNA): TGTGCCACCGGACACTTAGCCAAAAACATTCAGTACTTC.